The clone carrying this TCR beta chain was observed at least ten times. This sample was taken from a study of T cells of healthy individuals. This CDR3 comprises 17 residues. V shed 0 bases and J shed 3 bases, with 16 bases lying between them. Germline CDR1 is MNHEY and CDR2 is SVGAGI. TCRdb reprocessed the 5' RACE reads with MiXCR, giving one entry per CDR3 protein. This table holds around 40,000 distinct CDR3 sequences, 3.5% to 5.5% found once. The gene calls are TRBV6-5 and TRBJ2-3; D tentatively fits TRBD1 or TRBD2 (5 bases each). This TCR came from a human donor in good health. DNA for the CDR3: TGTGCCAGCAGTTACTCTCCGGGACGGCCGGGGACAGATACGCAGTATTTT. As protein: CASSYSPGRPGTDTQYF.